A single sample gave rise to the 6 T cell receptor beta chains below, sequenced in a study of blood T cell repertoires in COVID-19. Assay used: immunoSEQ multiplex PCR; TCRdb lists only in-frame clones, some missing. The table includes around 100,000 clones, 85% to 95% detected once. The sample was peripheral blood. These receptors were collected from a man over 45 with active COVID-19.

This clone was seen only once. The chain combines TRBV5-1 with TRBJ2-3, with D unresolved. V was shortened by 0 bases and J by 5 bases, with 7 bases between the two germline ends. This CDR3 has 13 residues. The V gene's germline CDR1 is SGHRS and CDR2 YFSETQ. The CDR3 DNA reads TGCGCCAGCAGCTTGGAGCTGAAAGATACGCAGTATTTT. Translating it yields CASSLELKDTQYF.

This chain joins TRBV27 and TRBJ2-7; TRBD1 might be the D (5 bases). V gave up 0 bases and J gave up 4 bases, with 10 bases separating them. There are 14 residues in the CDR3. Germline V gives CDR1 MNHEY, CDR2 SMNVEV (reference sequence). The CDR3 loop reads CASSLSGVLYEQYF. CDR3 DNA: TGTGCCAGCAGTTTATCAGGGGTGCTATACGAGCAGTACTTC.

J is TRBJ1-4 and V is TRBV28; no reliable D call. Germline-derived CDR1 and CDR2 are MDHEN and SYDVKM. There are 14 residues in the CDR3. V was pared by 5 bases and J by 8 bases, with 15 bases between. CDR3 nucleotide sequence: TGTGCCAGCAGTCGCCAACCAGGTACCGAAAAACTGTTTTTT. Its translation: CASSRQPGTEKLFF.

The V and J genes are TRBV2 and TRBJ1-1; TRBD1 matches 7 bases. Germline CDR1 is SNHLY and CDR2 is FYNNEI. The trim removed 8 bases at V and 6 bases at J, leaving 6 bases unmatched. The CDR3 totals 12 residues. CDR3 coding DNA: TGTGCCAGCTCCGACAGGGTCGCTGAAGCTTTCTTT. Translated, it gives CASSDRVAEAFF.

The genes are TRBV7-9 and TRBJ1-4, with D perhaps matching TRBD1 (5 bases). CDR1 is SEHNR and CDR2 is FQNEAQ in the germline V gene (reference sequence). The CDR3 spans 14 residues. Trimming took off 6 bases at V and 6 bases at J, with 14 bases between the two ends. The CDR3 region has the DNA TGTGCCAGCAGGGACGGGCCGGGGGATGAAAAACTGTTTTTT. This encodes CASRDGPGDEKLFF.

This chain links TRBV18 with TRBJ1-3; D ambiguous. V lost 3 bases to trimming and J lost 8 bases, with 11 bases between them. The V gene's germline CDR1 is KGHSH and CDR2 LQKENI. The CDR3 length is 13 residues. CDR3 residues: CASSPQSRDTIYF. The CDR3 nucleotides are TGTGCCAGCTCACCCCAGTCTAGAGACACCATATATTTT. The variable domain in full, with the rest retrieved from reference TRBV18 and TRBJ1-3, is NAGVMQNPRHLVRRRGQEARLRCSPMKGHSHVYWYRQLPEEGLKFMVYLQKENIIDESGMPKERFSAEFPKEGPSILRIQQVVRGDSAAYFCASSPQSRDTIYFGEGSWLTVV.